The 12 T cell receptor beta chains presented below share a single source sample, sequenced in a study of cytomegalovirus exposure and HLA in healthy donors. With 60 Vbeta and 13 Jbeta primers, the PCR was carried out. Measured with immunoSEQ multiplex PCR; TCRdb has only the in-frame clones, and not every one. The sample's table shows 150,000 to 250,000 clones. Material for sequencing was PBMCs. Receptors were obtained from a boy between 5 and 17 years old in good health and CMV-seronegative.

The chain is built from TRBV15 and TRBJ1-1; tentative D call: TRBD1 (5 bases). Germline V gene lookup returns CDR1 LNHNV and CDR2 YYDKDF (reference sequence). V dropped 4 bases and J dropped 0 bases, with 9 bases sitting between them. This CDR3 spans 14 amino acids. The CDR3 reads CATSTTVMNTEAFF. The CDR3 nucleotides read TGTGCCACCAGCACGACAGTAATGAACACTGAAGCTTTCTTT.

The rearrangement uses TRBV9 and TRBJ1-3, with D possibly matching TRBD1 (5 bases). V was clipped by 2 bases and J by 6 bases, with 15 bases between them. This CDR3 has 15 amino acids. Germline values: CDR1 SGDLS, CDR2 YYNGEE. In DNA form, the CDR3 reads TGTGCCAGCAGCGTGGAGGGGAGCCAGGAAAACACCATATATTTT. Protein product: CASSVEGSQENTIYF. Together with reference TRBV9 and TRBJ1-3, the CDR3 gives the full variable domain: DSGVTQTPKHLITATGQRVTLRCSPRSGDLSVYWYQQSLDQGLQFLIQYYNGEERAKGNILERFSAQQFPDLHSELNLSSLELGDSALYFCASSVEGSQENTIYFGEGSWLTVV.

The rearrangement links TRBV30 to TRBJ1-2; 9 bases are shared with TRBD1. V dropped 5 bases and J dropped 1; count of bases not matched to a gene: 8. The CDR3 consists of 15 residues. Germline-derived CDR1 and CDR2 are GTSNPN and SVGIG (reference sequence). For the CDR3, the DNA is TGTGCCTGGTCCCGGGACAGGGTCCTTAACTATGGCTACACCTTC. This translates into CAWSRDRVLNYGYTF.

This chain connects TRBV6-6 to TRBJ1-2; 10 bases align to TRBD1. The CDR3 has 14 residues. Germline-derived CDR1 and CDR2 are MNHNY and SVGAGI (reference sequence). V was pared by 5 bases and J by 7 bases, with 7 bases of the junction left unmatched. This chain's CDR3 is CASSEGQGRGGYTF. Here the CDR3 DNA reads TGTGCCAGCAGTGAGGGACAGGGGAGGGGTGGCTACACCTTC.

This chain uses TRBV7-7 with TRBJ1-5, with no clear D. The CDR3 consists of 15 residues. Deletions cut 1 base from V and 4 bases from J, with 11 bases between. CDR1 is SSHAT, CDR2 FNYEAQ, per germline (reference sequence). The CDR3: CASSLGVARNQPQHF. For the CDR3, the DNA is TGTGCCAGCAGCTTAGGGGTAGCACGGAATCAGCCCCAGCATTTT.

This chain connects TRBV28 to TRBJ1-5, with D tentatively TRBD1 (5 bases). Trimming stripped 3 bases from V and 8 bases from J, with 14 bases between. The CDR3 covers 14 residues. The germline CDR1 and CDR2 sequences are MDHEN and SYDVKM. The DNA of the CDR3 is TGTGCCAGCAGTTTCCAGGGAGGGTTGGAGCCCCAGCATTTT. Its protein is CASSFQGGLEPQHF.

This chain uses TRBV5-6 with TRBJ2-1, with TRBD1 matching 8 bases. Per germline, CDR1 SGHDT and CDR2 YYEEEE. The CDR3 has 17 residues. The J segment lost 0 bases and the V segment lost 6 bases, leaving 11 bases of the junction unmatched. The CDR3 spells CASTESGGAGSYNEQFF. Written as DNA, the CDR3 is TGTGCCAGCACCGAATCAGGGGGCGCCGGCTCCTACAATGAGCAGTTCTTC.

The rearrangement links TRBV6-6 to TRBJ1-1; tentative D call: TRBD1 (6 bases). Germline V gene data show CDR1 as MNHNY and CDR2 as SVGAGI (reference sequence). CDR3 length: 14 amino acids. V was shortened by 5 bases and J by 0 bases, with 10 bases between the two germline ends. CDR3 DNA: TGTGCCAGCAGTCCCACAGGGATGAACACTGAAGCTTTCTTT. Its protein is CASSPTGMNTEAFF.

V is TRBV2 and J is TRBJ2-1; 7 nucleotides align to TRBD1. V dropped 6 bases and J dropped 0; count of bases not matched to a gene: 5. CDR3 length equals 15 residues. Germline V gene sequence: CDR1 SNHLY, CDR2 FYNNEI. The CDR3 sequence: CASRPDRASYNEQFF. CDR3 nucleotides: TGTGCCAGCAGGCCCGACAGGGCCTCCTACAATGAGCAGTTCTTC.

On this clone itself: One junction end disagrees with the germline gene, perhaps due to a read error. This chain joins TRBV7-7 and TRBJ2-7, with 10 bases matching TRBD2. Germline values: CDR1 SSHAT, CDR2 FNYEAQ (reference sequence). The CDR3 has 15 amino acids. The CDR3 protein is CASSPGLAAPYEQYF. The DNA for the CDR3 is TGTGCTAGCAGCCCAGGACTAGCGGCCCCCTACGAGCAGTACTTC.

This rearrangement joins TRBV29-1 to TRBJ2-1; tentative D call: TRBD2 (6 bases). The germline V gene encodes CDR1 SQVTM and CDR2 ANQGSEA. The CDR3 is 13 amino acids. V was shortened by 6 bases and J by 7 bases, with 16 bases between the two germline ends. The CDR3 DNA reads as TGCAGCGTGGGGGTTTGGGGGGAAAATGAGCAGTTCTTC. The encoded protein is CSVGVWGENEQFF.

The chain recombines TRBV30 with TRBJ2-5; maybe TRBD2 (5 bases). The CDR3 covers 13 residues. Trimming removed 2 bases at V and 5 bases at J, with 12 bases between. CDR1 is GTSNPN, CDR2 SVGIG, per germline (reference sequence). The CDR3 coding sequence is TGTGCCTGGAGTCCCGGGGTCAGGGAGACCCAGTACTTC. Protein product: CAWSPGVRETQYF.